Below, one T cell receptor beta chain is given with its context. What it binds is unknown. The sample comes from a study of graft-versus-host responses after intestinal transplantation. The CDR3 consists of 12 residues. V was cut by 6 bases and J by 4 bases, with 10 bases left in between. Germline V gene data show CDR1 as KGHSH and CDR2 as LQKENI. Generated by immunoSEQ multiplex PCR, the TCRdb table keeps only in-frame clones and is missing some. The table shows 80,000 to 90,000 clones, with roughly 92% occurring only once. Study-level findings and limits: Patients with graft-donor T cell macrochimerism had high graft-versus-host to host-versus-graft clonal ratios in allografts.

The sample was unstimulated CD4+ T cells sorted from spleen or lymph node cells, taken before intestinal transplant. The chain carries TRBV18 and TRBJ2-7; possible D gene TRBD2, 6 bases. The TCR comes from a human donor who received an intestinal transplant. CDR3 residues: CASSQAGYEQYF. The CDR3 DNA reads as TGTGCCAGCTCTCAAGCGGGTTACGAGCAGTACTTC. The full variable domain, rest sourced from reference TRBV18 and TRBJ2-7, is NAGVMQNPRHLVRRRGQEARLRCSPMKGHSHVYWYRQLPEEGLKFMVYLQKENIIDESGMPKERFSAEFPKEGPSILRIQQVVRGDSAAYFCASSQAGYEQYFGPGTRLTVT.